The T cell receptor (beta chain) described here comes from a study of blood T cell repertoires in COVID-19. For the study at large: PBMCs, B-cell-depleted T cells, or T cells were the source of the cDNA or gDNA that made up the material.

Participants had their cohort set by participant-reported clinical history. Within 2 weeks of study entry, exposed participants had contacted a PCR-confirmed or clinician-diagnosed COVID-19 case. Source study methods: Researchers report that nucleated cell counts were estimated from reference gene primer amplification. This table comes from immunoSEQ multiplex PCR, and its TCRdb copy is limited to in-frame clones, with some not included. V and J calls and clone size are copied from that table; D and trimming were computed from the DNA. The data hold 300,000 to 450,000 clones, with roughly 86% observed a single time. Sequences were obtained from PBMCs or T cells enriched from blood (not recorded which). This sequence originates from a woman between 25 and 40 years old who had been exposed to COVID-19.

The CDR3, as DNA: TGTGCCAGCAGTCCCGGACGAGGCGGGAGCCGCGGGAATGAGCAGTTCTTC. Translated, it gives CASSPGRGGSRGNEQFF. This chain uses TRBV6-6 with TRBJ2-1; 7 bases map to TRBD2. The germline V gene has CDR1 MNHNY and CDR2 SVGAGI (reference sequence). V was pared by 5 bases and J by 7 bases, with 17 bases of the junction left unmatched. This CDR3 has 17 residues.